One T cell receptor beta chain is described in this entry. This clone was recorded once. Its cognate antigen has yet to be identified. There are no base qualities to consult, and no much larger clone falls within one base. Compared with germline, V lacks 3 bases and J lacks 2 bases; bases without a gene match: 1. The CDR3 goes from the cysteine to the phenylalanine over 15 residues. The retained sequence is limited to the CDR3, 45 bases, with the frame set at the first base. Via the germline V gene, CDR1 is MNHNS and CDR2 SASEGT. The library was produced with the immunoSEQ multiplex PCR assay. For the multiplex PCR, a mixture combining 60 forward primers for TCR Vbeta segments and 13 reverse primers for TCR Jbeta segments was used. The CDR3 region of rearranged TCR beta genes was amplified from genomic DNA with a multiplex PCR assay. Amplified TCR beta libraries were sequenced as 87-base-pair reads on the Illumina HiSeq System. For the original study's pipeline: In a later analysis, tens of millions of unique TCR beta chains were counted across the roughly 670 repertoires, and around 10 million of these chains were shared by at least two donors. Raw reads were error-corrected and collapsed into unique sequences with a nearest-neighbor algorithm that merged closely related sequences to remove PCR and sequencing errors. CDR3 sequences were aligned to IMGT reference sequences to assign V, D and J gene segments. For a sequence to be retained, at least a six-nucleotide match to both a V gene segment and a J gene segment was required. A rearrangement counted as productive if the CDR3 had no stop codons and remained in frame with V and J, and every other rearrangement counted as non-productive. CDR3 was defined according to IMGT convention as the region running from the second conserved V-encoded cysteine to the conserved J-encoded phenylalanine. The earlier analysis of about 560 of the donors excluded any sequence lacking an unambiguous match to a single V gene segment. In an earlier analysis of several hundred of the donors, V segments were called functional above 56.7% productive rearrangements and were called segregating when the between-donor standard deviation exceeded 5%. A statistical classification framework was developed to diagnose cytomegalovirus status using the catalog of TCR beta chain sequences. In a later analysis, TCR nucleotide sequences were compared against IMGT/GENE-DB human TR gene sequences so that V and J genes could be assigned. The TCRdist pipeline was used in a later analysis to assign CDR3 sequences and most-parsimonious VDJ recombination scenarios. In a later analysis, every TCR beta chain was defined by the combination of its CDR3 amino acid sequence and its V-gene family, and reads without a unique V-gene family were dropped. As a way to deal with suspected cross-contamination and a sequencing artifact, a later analysis dropped over 550 nucleotide sequences that were highly shared and had low generation probability. In a later analysis, a clonal expansion index was calculated for each public chain from normalized within-repertoire ranks of inferred template counts. In a later analysis, generation probabilities were computed with a VDJ recombination model fitted to out-of-frame rearrangements, and the resulting probabilities were checked against IGoR. A later analysis scored TCR-TCR, TCR-HLA and TCR-CMV co-occurrence with hypergeometric tests, applying a repertoire-size bias correction to TCR pairs. False discovery rates were estimated in a later analysis by permuting HLA or CMV assignments 20 times. A later analysis grouped co-occurring TCRs with DBSCAN, adding TCRdist sequence similarity when clustering within HLA-allele-positive subsets. Repertoires with fewer than 30,000 or more than 120,000 public chains, plus five repertoires with anomalous nucleotide sharing, were excluded from co-occurrence clustering. TCRdb mirrors the immuneACCESS table, restricted to in-frame sequences. Some clones are absent from its copies; in checked studies, under half trace to an unresolved V gene, and the reason for the others is unknown. The DNA was the basis for D and trimming; V, J and clone size are from that table. This sample comprises about 220,000 clones, 82% of them detected only once. The ten largest make up 5.4% of the sample.

This sample stems from a study of cytomegalovirus exposure and HLA in healthy donors (dated by TCRdb to about 2017). Background on the whole study: An earlier analysis of several hundred of the donors reported 250 to 300 Gb of sequence data and some 120 million unique TCR beta sequences from 150 million to 200 million T cells. An early release covering over 500 HLA-typed donors comprised approximately 300 gigabases of sequencing data and roughly 85 million unique TCR sequences. The genetic ancestry cluster associated with self-reported Caucasian donors included roughly 84% of the approximately 410 genotyped donors. The aim of the study was to test whether cataloging public T cell receptors could identify signatures of past pathogen exposure. Using immunosequencing, the study profiled T cell repertoires from about 650 subjects and related those repertoires to cytomegalovirus serostatus. Besides the first cohort of around 700 subjects, a separate validation cohort made up of 120 different subjects was used. To predict cytomegalovirus infection status, the study combined high-throughput TCR immunosequencing, statistical association of individual TCRs with disease status, and machine learning. A later analysis re-analyzed previously published TCR beta repertoires from approximately 700 donors and added high-resolution HLA genotyping to study TCR occurrence patterns. In the later analysis, no new phenotypic data were used to find candidate immune exposures; instead, reliance was placed on TCR beta sequences and their occurrence across donors. An earlier analysis of several hundred of the donors applied high-throughput TCR beta sequencing to assess whether each TCR beta V gene segment acted as functional or pseudogenic. Donor age, sex, ethnicity and CMV serostatus were collected together with the repertoire data. A later genetic analysis used genome-wide SNP genotypes for about 65% of the 666 donors, treating that subset as a discovery cohort. All discovery cohort repertoires had been generated using a single sequencing platform. HLA typing included class I and class II loci at four-digit resolution. Typing coverage varied by locus: about 629-630 donors for A, B, C, DRB1 and DQB1; more than 500 for DQA1; 600 to 610 for DPA1; roughly 450 for DPB1. Roughly 5 DR-DQ haplotypes were handled as single units for association and clustering, since linkage in the cohort was strong. On average, over 200,000 unique TCR beta nucleotide sequences were sequenced per donor among a few hundred genotyped donors of the cohort, with 15% to 20% of those sequences being non-productive.

The cohort was made up of about 670 healthy bone marrow donors. At the time of sampling, every cohort member was nominally healthy, though immune exposures that went unrecorded were likely present. The donor tested CMV seropositive and was one of the 289 seropositive cohort members. Every donor gave a peripheral blood sample, and the peripheral blood mononuclear cells from that sample were used for TCR beta sequencing. The Qiagen DNeasy Blood Extraction Kit was used to extract genomic DNA from the blood cell samples. The full study reports these points: Because HLA typing was unavailable for some donors at each locus, only the typed subset was used in association tests. Because counts were too low, around 17 rarely observed V segments, including chromosome 9 orphons, were left out of the earlier analysis of a few hundred of the donors. Across donors, most TCR sequences were observed very rarely, whereas some public TCRs were present in many individuals. In a later genetic analysis, fewer N-insertions in productive TCRs were reported among donors in an Asian-associated ancestry cluster than the approximately 630-donor mean. This cohort had only TCR beta chains sequenced, and the lack of alpha or paired-chain data limited which features could be detected. Presence/absence analyses assumed roughly uniform sequencing depth across donors, an assumption that may not hold. The study listed approximately 160 TCR beta chains as associated with cytomegalovirus. According to a later analysis, most CMV-associated TCR beta chains appeared to be HLA-restricted, and the HLA associations seemed to be driven largely by CMV exposure. A later analysis found that HLA-associated TCR beta chains were more clonally expanded and had lower generation probabilities than equally common non-associated chains. According to the authors, the approach could potentially be generalized to other disease states and immunological phenotypes. A few of the identified cytomegalovirus-associated TCR beta chains were confirmed in vitro to be specific for cytomegalovirus antigens. Linkage disequilibrium might explain the correlated functional status among segregating V segments, but an unknown experimental factor could not be ruled out. Immune exposure information for the cohort was limited to CMV serostatus. A cluster of highly shared sequence variants was judged likely to be a technical artifact of the sequencing pipeline. A further reported finding was that TCR beta sequences accurately predicted the HLA-A and HLA-B alleles for most subjects in the first cohort. An earlier analysis of approximately 500 of the donors showed that most TCR beta V segments appeared in productive rearrangements either about 87% or about 30% of the time, which broadly matched IMGT annotations. Specific HLA alleles were associated with roughly 16,000 TCR beta sequences at a false discovery rate of 0.05 in a later analysis. Cytomegalovirus status was reported to be diagnosed by the classifier with high specificity and sensitivity in both the original and validation cohorts. Some IMGT-functional V segments, including TRBV6-2 and TRBV6-3, could not be distinguished by the 87-base-pair reads and were therefore excluded. Several of the top co-occurrence clusters appeared to be linked to parvovirus B19, influenza, CMV and Epstein-Barr virus, according to a later analysis. An association between a missense DCLRE1C variant and V-gene and J-gene trimming of TCR beta chains was found in a later genetic analysis and replicated in an independent cohort. In a later analysis, TCR association rates were found to vary across HLA loci, with the most associated TCRs seen for DRB1 alleles and the fewest for HLA-C alleles. Assigning TCR associations to individual alleles was difficult when HLA alleles, especially DR and DQ, strongly co-occurred.

This chain joins TRBV6-1 to TRBJ1-2; a stretch of 12 junction bases matches TRBD1. Sequencing input: PBMCs. The source is a middle-aged woman in good health and CMV-seropositive. The CDR3 reads CASSEGQGANYGYTF. Here is the DNA: TGTGCCAGCAGTGAGGGACAGGGGGCGAACTATGGCTACACCTTC.